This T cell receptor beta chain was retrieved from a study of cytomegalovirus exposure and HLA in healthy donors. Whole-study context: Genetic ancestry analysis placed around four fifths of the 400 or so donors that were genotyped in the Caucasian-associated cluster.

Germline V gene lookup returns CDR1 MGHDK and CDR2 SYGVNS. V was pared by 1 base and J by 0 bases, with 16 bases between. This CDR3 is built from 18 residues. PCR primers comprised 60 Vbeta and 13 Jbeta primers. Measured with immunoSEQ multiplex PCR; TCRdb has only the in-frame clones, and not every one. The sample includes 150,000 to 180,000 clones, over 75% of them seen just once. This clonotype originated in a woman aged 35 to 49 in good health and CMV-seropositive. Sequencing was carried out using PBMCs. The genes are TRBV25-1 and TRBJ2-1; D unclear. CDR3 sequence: CASSESLSVESSYNEQFF. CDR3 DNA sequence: TGTGCCAGCAGTGAATCGCTTTCGGTAGAGAGCTCCTACAATGAGCAGTTCTTC. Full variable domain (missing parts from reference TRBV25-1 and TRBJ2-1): EADIYQTPRYLVIGTGKKITLECSQTMGHDKMYWYQQDPGMELHLIHYSYGVNSTEKGDLSSESTVSRIRTEHFPLTLESARPSHTSQYLCASSESLSVESSYNEQFFGPGTRLTVL.